This T cell receptor beta chain was documented in a study of T cell responses to AZD1222 COVID-19 vaccine. The study's findings and limits: Seropositive AZD1222 recipients at baseline numbered only five or six. Repertoire sampling occurred only after the peak T cell response.

Sequenced by immunoSEQ multiplex PCR; TCRdb stores in-frame clones only, minus some. The top ten clones hold roughly 1.7% of a sample with about 150,000 clones, roughly nine tenths of them seen once. On this clone itself: What it binds is unknown.

The clonotype originates from an adult in good health. Sequencing was performed on peripheral blood, taken on day 0 of AZD1222 vaccination.

The CDR3 coding sequence is TGTGCCAGCAGCCCGCGGGATAAGGGGTATCGCAATCAGCCCCAGCATTTT. Translating gives CASSPRDKGYRNQPQHF. The chain has TRBV6-2 or TRBV6-3 and TRBJ1-5, with D maybe TRBD1 (5 bases). There are 17 residues in the CDR3. The germline CDR1 and CDR2 sequences are MNHEY and SVGEGT. V was cut by 6 bases and J by 2 bases, with 20 bases left in between.